This entry describes one T cell receptor beta chain. What it binds is unknown. The CDR3 is 16 amino acids. CDR1 and CDR2 (germline): LGHNA, YNFKEQ. V shed 3 bases, J shed 9 bases, and the junction held 11 bases outside the gene matches. This sample was taken from a study of memory CD4+ T cells and cytomegalovirus serostatus. Using immunoSEQ multiplex PCR, the repertoire was profiled, and TCRdb retains in-frame clones only, with some absent. The sample lists about 82,000 clones, around 80% seen once, with nearly 0.8% in the top ten. Study-wide points: Repertoires predicted CMV serostatus with median bootstrapped AUC of approximately 0.95.

The sort gate was single viable CD3+CD4+CD8-CD45RO+ cells for memory CD4+ T cells. Serum IgG to CMV pp150, pp28, p38 and p52 defined serostatus. The origin of this receptor is an adult in good health and CMV-seronegative. This chain connects TRBV4-2 to TRBJ1-5, with TRBD1 identical over 10 bases. Input material: memory CD4+ T cells from blood. DNA for the CDR3: TGTGCCAGCAGCCAGGGGGAGGGGACAGGGGCTTGGCCCCAGCATTTT. Amino acids: CASSQGEGTGAWPQHF.